The 10 T cell receptor beta chains reported below all come from one sample, sequenced in a study of shared T cell receptors in the human thymus. Repertoires were generated with immunoSEQ multiplex PCR, while TCRdb's copy carries only in-frame clones and drops some. The sample yields 500,000 to 850,000 clones, 80% to 90% seen once. This sample was also put to use in a study of human thymus T cells.

The sequencing input was thymocytes. The receptors were sampled from a boy in the first two years of life with a congenital heart defect.

The V and J genes are TRBV4-1 and TRBJ2-5; 10 positions match TRBD2. The CDR3 is 19 residues long. Germline CDR1 is MGHRA and CDR2 is YSYEKL. The trim removed 1 base at V and 1 base at J, leaving 12 bases unmatched. CDR3 amino acids: CASSQVLDTPSGSQETQYF. In nucleotides, the CDR3 is TGCGCCAGCAGCCAAGTGTTAGACACTCCTAGCGGGAGCCAAGAGACCCAGTACTTC.

This sequence joins TRBV19 and TRBJ1-2; 7 nucleotides line up with TRBD1. J lost 4 bases, V lost 5 bases, and 19 bases had no gene match. This CDR3 has 18 amino acids. The germline gives CDR1 LNHDA, CDR2 SQIVND (reference sequence). The CDR3 loop is CASSSRRDSQDKTYGYTF. The CDR3 DNA sequence: TGTGCCAGTAGTTCGCGCCGGGACAGTCAAGACAAAACCTATGGCTACACCTTC.

V and J are TRBV27 and TRBJ2-7, with 8 positions matching TRBD2. Germline V gives CDR1 MNHEY, CDR2 SMNVEV (reference sequence). This CDR3 has 13 residues. V trimming: 6 bases; J trimming: 2 bases; junction bases outside the gene matches: 3. The CDR3 region has the DNA TGTGCCAGCAGCACTAGCGGTACCTACGAGCAGTACTTC. It encodes CASSTSGTYEQYF.

In the case of this clone: A junction end diverges from the germline sequence, so it may reflect a read error. The chain links TRBV5-4 to TRBJ1-2; 7 nucleotides agree with TRBD1. CDR3 size: 15 residues. CDR1 and CDR2 from the germline V gene are SGHNT and YYREEE (reference sequence). The CDR3 bases are TGTGCCAGCAGTTCGGACCGGACAGGTGACTATGGCCACACCTTC. Translation gives CASSSDRTGDYGHTF. The full variable domain, with the rest looked up from reference TRBV5-4 and TRBJ1-2, is ETGVTQSPTHLIKTRGQQVTLRCSSQSGHNTVSWYQQALGQGPQFIFQYYREEENGRGNFPPRFSGLQFPNYSSELNVNALELDDSALYLCASSSDRTGDYGHTFGSGTRLTVV.

This chain joins TRBV5-1 and TRBJ1-2; possibly TRBD1 for D (5 bases). The CDR3 contains 14 residues. V lost 2 bases and J 2 bases, leaving 10 bases between the germline ends. CDR1 and CDR2 (germline): SGHRS, YFSETQ. In DNA form, the CDR3 reads TGCGCCAGCAGCTTAGGGGAAGGAAACTATGGCTACACCTTC. Translating gives CASSLGEGNYGYTF.

The chain has TRBV28 and TRBJ2-7; 9 nucleotides line up with TRBD1. CDR1 and CDR2 from the germline V gene are MDHEN and SYDVKM. The length of the CDR3 is 19 residues. The V gene end was trimmed by 6 bases and the J gene end by 2 bases; junction bases not matched to a gene: 20. CDR3 sequence reads: CASSTHSDRGVGLTYEQYF. The CDR3 DNA follows: TGTGCCAGCAGCACCCACTCGGACAGGGGTGTTGGGCTGACCTACGAGCAGTACTTC.

The genes are TRBV28 and TRBJ1-3; perhaps TRBD1 as D (6 bases). The CDR3 runs to 19 residues. The V and J ends lost 10 bases and 9 bases respectively, with 37 bases between them. Germline V gene data show CDR1 as MDHEN and CDR2 as SYDVKM. The CDR3 bases are TGTGCCACCGCCACCGCGGTAGACGAAAAGGACAGATTCACGGGCACCATATATTTT. Its protein product is CATATAVDEKDRFTGTIYF.

The V gene is TRBV15, the J gene TRBJ2-3, with D possibly matching TRBD1 (6 bases). Germline assignment: CDR1 LNHNV and CDR2 YYDKDF (reference sequence). The CDR3 sequence is 18 residues long. The V and J ends lost 1 base and 2 bases respectively, with 19 bases between them. The CDR3 DNA reads as TGTGCCACCAGCAGAGGACAGGTTAACGACCGCTTCACAGATACGCAGTATTTT. Translating gives CATSRGQVNDRFTDTQYF.

The rearrangement links TRBV5-1 to TRBJ2-1; 10 bases line up with TRBD2. CDR1 and CDR2 from the germline V gene are SGHRS and YFSETQ. Trimming cost V 4 bases and J 6 bases; bases outside gene matches: 10. This CDR3 is built from 16 residues. The CDR3 is CASSPNLAGVGNEQFF. The CDR3 DNA is TGCGCCAGCAGCCCGAACCTAGCGGGAGTGGGCAATGAGCAGTTCTTC.

This chain connects TRBV6-5 to TRBJ2-3, with a tentative D call TRBD2 (5 bases). Germline-derived CDR1 and CDR2 are MNHEY and SVGAGI. Trimming took 1 base from V and 5 from J, leaving 7 bases between them. The CDR3 is made up of 13 amino acids. CDR3 sequence: CASSYLEGDTQYF. CDR3 nucleotide sequence: TGTGCCAGCAGTTACTTAGAGGGAGATACGCAGTATTTT.